These 5 T cell receptor beta chains came from one sample sequenced in a study of Graves' ophthalmopathy and Graves' hyperthyroidism. As the template, RNA transcripts were used to amplify TCR beta CDR3 regions. The authors performed first-round RT-PCR with HTBI primers and then a second-round multiplex PCR. TCRdb reprocessed the multiplex PCR reads with MiXCR, giving one entry per CDR3 protein. The repertoire consists of just over 400,000 distinct CDR3 sequences, with approximately 21% occurring once and the leading ten covering roughly 3%. The specimen was peripheral blood. The receptor source for this set is a woman aged 18-35 years with stable Graves' hyperthyroidism.

In regard to this clonotype: A read error is possible here, since a much larger clone lies one base away. The chain joins TRBV11-2 to TRBJ2-7, with D unresolved. V shed 1 base and J shed 5 bases, with 12 bases lying between them. The length of the CDR3 is 14 residues. The germline V gene has CDR1 SGHAT and CDR2 FQNNGV. The CDR3 region has the DNA TGTGCCAGCAGCTTAGCGGGCTGGGCCGACGAGCAGTACTTC. This sequence encodes CASSLAGWADEQYF.

This clonotype occurred many times. This chain links TRBV28 with TRBJ1-2; D might be TRBD1 (6 bases). V lost 8 bases, J lost 3 bases, and 22 bases lay in between. Germline lookup yields CDR1 MDHEN and CDR2 SYDVKM. The length of the CDR3 is 16 residues. The CDR3 is CASGAGTLLRDYGYTF. The CDR3 DNA follows: TGTGCCAGCGGCGCCGGGACACTCCTTCGGGACTATGGCTACACCTTC.

The chain links TRBV28 to TRBJ2-7; possible D gene TRBD1, 6 bases. This CDR3 comprises 14 residues. Germline V gene sequence: CDR1 MDHEN, CDR2 SYDVKM. V gave up 10 bases and J gave up 1 base, with 17 bases separating them. CDR3: CATQFTQGSYEQYF. The CDR3 bases are TGTGCCACCCAGTTTACACAGGGATCCTACGAGCAGTACTTC.

This clonotype was observed at least ten times. The rearrangement links TRBV5-1 to TRBJ2-7, with 7 bases fitting TRBD2. The CDR3 contains 15 residues. Looked up from germline, CDR1 is SGHRS and CDR2 is YFSETQ. V shed 2 bases and J 3 bases; nucleotides not matched to a gene: 8. The CDR3 protein is CASSFLTSRNYEQYF. CDR3 in DNA: TGCGCCAGCAGCTTCTTGACTAGCAGAAACTACGAGCAGTACTTC.

This clonotype has just a few counts. This chain connects TRBV6-5 to TRBJ1-1; D possibly corresponds to TRBD1 (6 bases). Germline CDR1 is MNHEY and CDR2 is SVGAGI. This CDR3 has 15 amino acids. V lost 0 bases, J lost 4 bases, and 12 bases lay in between. The DNA for the CDR3 is TGTGCCAGCAGTTACTCAGGAGGGGGTGGCACTGAAGCTTTCTTT. This codes for CASSYSGGGGTEAFF.